The 4 T cell receptor beta chains below come from one sample, sequenced in a study of shared clonotypes between healthy human individuals. Terminally differentiated effector memory CD45RA+ cells were left out of the naive CD8 fraction, which was CD45RO-negative and positively selected for CCR7. Measured with immunoSEQ multiplex PCR; TCRdb has only the in-frame clones, and not every one. The data show hundreds of thousands of clones, roughly 96% seen once. Sequencing was carried out using naive CD8+ T cells sorted from blood. Every receptor here comes from a woman under 40 in good health.

V gene TRBV28 combines with J gene TRBJ2-7; perhaps TRBD2 as D (6 bases). The length of the CDR3 is 14 residues. Germline V CDR1 and CDR2: MDHEN, SYDVKM. V gave up 3 bases and J gave up 0 bases, with 9 bases separating them. CDR3 in DNA: TGTGCCAGCAGTTTTGCGGGGAACTCCTACGAGCAGTACTTC. The encoded protein is CASSFAGNSYEQYF. The variable domain in full, with the rest retrieved from reference TRBV28 and TRBJ2-7, is DVKVTQSSRYLVKRTGEKVFLECVQDMDHENMFWYRQDPGLGLRLIYFSYDVKMKEKGDIPEGYSVSREKKERFSLILESASTNQTSMYLCASSFAGNSYEQYFGPGTRLTVT.

This chain joins TRBV9 and TRBJ2-3; no definite D call. The V gene's germline CDR1 is SGDLS and CDR2 YYNGEE. This CDR3 comprises 15 residues. Trimming cost V 0 bases and J 0 bases, with 8 bases left between them. CDR3 sequence: CASSVGWTSTDTQYF. Here the CDR3 DNA reads TGTGCCAGCAGCGTAGGTTGGACCAGCACAGATACGCAGTATTTT.

V and J are TRBV5-1 and TRBJ2-7; D is unresolved. The V and J ends lost 10 bases and 0 bases respectively, with 17 bases between them. The CDR3 is made up of 14 amino acids. Germline assignment: CDR1 SGHRS and CDR2 YFSETQ. The CDR3 region is CALDGRPSSYEQYF. The CDR3 DNA reads TGCGCCTTGGATGGCAGGCCTAGCTCCTACGAGCAGTACTTC.

This sequence joins TRBV28 and TRBJ1-1; 8 bases fit TRBD1. The CDR3 is 15 amino acids. The germline CDR1 and CDR2 sequences are MDHEN and SYDVKM. CDR3 loop: CTSSLVGQGGTEAFF. CDR3 nucleotide sequence: TGTACTAGCAGTTTGGTCGGACAGGGAGGGACTGAAGCTTTCTTT.